The 3 T cell receptor beta chains listed next were all sequenced from one sample in a study of T cells in Graves' hyperthyroidism and ophthalmopathy (dated by TCRdb to between 2019 and 2020). Libraries were built with multiplex PCR. The run used an Illumina HiSeq 2000. Amplification of TCR beta CDR3 regions was carried out from RNA transcripts. The first round of RT-PCR for the TCR CDR3 was performed with the HTBI primer set and the Qiagen OneStep RT-PCR kit. The public reads were reanalyzed by TCRdb: fastp trimming at Q25, MiXCR alignment, in-frame beta chains only. Duplicate CDR3 protein sequences are folded into a single record with the most common DNA and genes. Within this sample are about 250,000 distinct CDR3 sequences, with roughly 15% of them counted one time only. The top ten clonotypes cover 30% to 35% of the sample. The sequenced material came from blood. The receptor source for this set is a woman aged 45-60 years with Graves' hyperthyroidism that later progressed to Graves' ophthalmopathy.

The V gene is TRBV19, the J gene TRBJ1-4, with 9 bases identical to TRBD1. This CDR3 is built from 14 residues. J was trimmed by 5 bases and V by 7 bases; bases with no gene match: 5. Germline CDR1 and CDR2: LNHDA and SQIVND (reference sequence). The CDR3 sequence: CASTRDRENEKLFF. DNA for the CDR3: TGTGCCAGTACACGGGACAGGGAGAATGAAAAACTGTTTTTT.

Many counts were recorded for this clonotype. This sequence joins TRBV28 and TRBJ2-3, with 7 bases aligning to TRBD2. In germline, CDR1 is MDHEN, CDR2 SYDVKM. The CDR3 has 16 amino acids. The trim removed 2 bases at V and 6 bases at J, leaving 11 bases unmatched. The CDR3 is CASSLLSREAPDTQYF. As DNA, the CDR3 is TGTGCCAGCAGTTTACTGTCCCGGGAGGCCCCCGATACGCAGTATTTT.

This clonotype was counted many times. This chain connects TRBV2 to TRBJ2-1; TRBD1 matches 8 bases. This CDR3 is 15 amino acids long. With V trimmed by 1 base and J by 7 bases, 6 bases remained unmatched. Germline V gene lookup returns CDR1 SNHLY and CDR2 FYNNEI. CDR3 DNA sequence: TGTGCCAGCAGTGAAGGACAGGGGTATGGGAATGAGCAGTTCTTC. Protein sequence: CASSEGQGYGNEQFF.